The 26 T cell receptor beta chains below all came from one sample that was sequenced in a study of blood T cell repertoires in COVID-19. Produced via immunoSEQ multiplex PCR; TCRdb's table is partial and in-frame only. The data hold roughly 80,000 clones, with roughly 79% observed a single time. What was sequenced was peripheral blood. The source of these receptors is a man older than 75 with acute or convalescent COVID-19.

This chain connects TRBV3-1 (or the pseudogene TRBV3-2) to TRBJ2-7; 9 bases fit TRBD2. The CDR3 runs 17 residues. Losses at the gene ends were 8 bases for V and 0 bases for J; bases not matched to a gene: 14. Germline CDR1 reads LGHDT; CDR2 reads YNNKEL (reference sequence). The CDR3 region has the DNA TGTGCCAGCCAAAAAGGGGGCTGGCGGGAGGGCTCCTACGAGCAGTACTTC. It translates to CASQKGGWREGSYEQYF.

The CDR3 sequence: CASRPGDRGTYEQYF. CDR3 coding DNA: TGTGCCAGCAGACCGGGGGACAGGGGGACCTACGAGCAGTACTTC. This chain uses TRBV28 with TRBJ2-7, with TRBD1 matching 11 bases. CDR1 and CDR2 (germline): MDHEN, SYDVKM. The J segment lost 2 bases and the V segment lost 6 bases, leaving 6 bases of the junction unmatched. CDR3 size: 15 residues.

For this clone: At the DNA level, this CDR3 is encoded by other sequences in the same sample as well. This chain uses TRBV2 with TRBJ1-5, with 11 bases fitting TRBD1. Trimming cost V 6 bases and J 6 bases; bases outside gene matches: 4. Germline V gives CDR1 SNHLY, CDR2 FYNNEI. CDR3 length equals 14 residues. The CDR3 loop is CASSGTGGGQPQHF. CDR3 nucleotides: TGTGCCAGCAGCGGGACAGGGGGAGGTCAGCCCCAGCATTTT.

The chain combines TRBV5-1 with TRBJ1-6; no clear D. In germline, CDR1 is SGHRS, CDR2 YFSETQ. This CDR3 comprises 17 residues. The V end lost 0 bases, the J end lost 0 bases, and 10 bases lay between the germline ends. In DNA, the CDR3 is TGCGCCAGCAGCTTGGCAGGAACGAGCTCCTATAATTCACCCCTCCACTTT. This translates into CASSLAGTSSYNSPLHF.

This clone was seen more than once but under ten times. This chain links TRBV18 with TRBJ2-1; 12 bases match TRBD2. Per the germline V gene, CDR1 is KGHSH and CDR2 is LQKENI. The CDR3 totals 16 residues. V lost 3 bases to trimming and J lost 6 bases; unmatched junction nucleotides: 6. The DNA for the CDR3 is TGTGCCAGCTCACCCCCGACGACTAGCGGGGGCAATGAGCAGTTCTTC. This sequence encodes CASSPPTTSGGNEQFF.

At least ten counts were recorded for this clone. This chain joins TRBV7-2 and TRBJ1-5, with TRBD1 matching over 9 bases. After removal of 5 bases from V and 2 bases from J, the junction contained 7 bases not matched to a gene. The CDR3 is 16 amino acids. Germline CDR1 reads SGHTA; CDR2 reads FQGNSA. The CDR3 sequence is CASSKVQGAGNQPQHF. The CDR3 nucleotides read TGTGCCAGCAGCAAAGTACAGGGGGCTGGCAATCAGCCCCAGCATTTT.

The rearrangement joins TRBV10-1 to TRBJ2-7, with a tentative D call TRBD2 (5 bases). The CDR3 contains 13 residues. Germline values: CDR1 WNHNN, CDR2 SYGVQD (reference sequence). The V gene lost 0 bases and the J gene lost 5 bases, with 8 bases spanning the gap. CDR3: CASSESQRHEQYF. The CDR3 bases are TGCGCCAGCAGTGAGTCGCAGCGGCACGAGCAGTACTTC.

The chain combines TRBV18 with TRBJ1-5; 9 nucleotides agree with TRBD1. The CDR3 covers 18 residues. The germline V gene has CDR1 KGHSH and CDR2 LQKENI. V shed 2 bases, J shed 0 bases, and the junction held 8 bases outside the gene matches. The CDR3 bases are TGTGCCAGCTCACCAGGGGGACAGGGAAGTGGTAGCAATCAGCCCCAGCATTTT. Translation gives CASSPGGQGSGSNQPQHF.

The chain has TRBV5-6 and TRBJ2-3; 10 bases fit TRBD2. V was clipped by 2 bases and J by 8 bases; unmatched bases: 11. From germline, CDR1 is SGHDT and CDR2 YYEEEE. The CDR3 extends over 16 amino acids. CDR3 sequence reads: CASSFGLAGARATQYF. CDR3 in DNA: TGTGCCAGCAGCTTTGGCCTAGCGGGAGCCCGAGCTACGCAGTATTTT.

The chain is built from TRBV12-3 or TRBV12-4 and TRBJ1-1, with no clear D. V was cut by 2 bases and J by 0 bases, with 4 bases left in between. The CDR3 loop spans 13 amino acids. Here the CDR3 reads CASSLYMNTEAFF. In DNA, the CDR3 is TGTGCCAGCAGTTTATATATGAACACTGAAGCTTTCTTT.

The chain is built from TRBV2 and TRBJ2-7, with 7 bases fitting TRBD1. Trimming took 6 bases from V and 3 from J; bases not matched to a gene: 2. This CDR3 region has 12 residues. Germline V CDR1 and CDR2: SNHLY, FYNNEI. CDR3 in DNA: TGTGCCAGCAGCCGGGACAGCTACGAGCAGTACTTC. Amino acid sequence: CASSRDSYEQYF.

In its sample, this clone was seen a few times. The J gene is TRBJ2-1, the V gene TRBV6-2 or TRBV6-3, with 8 bases lining up with TRBD2. The germline gives CDR1 MNHEY, CDR2 SVGEGT. This CDR3 region has 14 residues. The trim removed 5 bases at V and 4 bases at J, leaving 4 bases unmatched. CDR3 nucleotides: TGTGCCAGCAGTGTAGCGGGAAAGTACAATGAGCAGTTCTTC. Its translation is CASSVAGKYNEQFF.

J is TRBJ1-6 and V is TRBV18, with D possibly being TRBD1 (5 bases). The CDR3 spans 13 residues. V was cut by 2 bases and J by 8 bases, with 7 bases left in between. Germline V gene data show CDR1 as KGHSH and CDR2 as LQKENI. The CDR3 region has the DNA TGTGCCAGCTCACCATCGGGGGATTCACCCCTCCACTTT. Amino acid sequence: CASSPSGDSPLHF.

This CDR3 reads CASSQDFFYSGANVLTF. In DNA form, the CDR3 reads TGTGCCAGCAGCCAGGACTTTTTTTACTCTGGGGCCAACGTCCTGACTTTC. This chain uses TRBV3-1 (or the pseudogene TRBV3-2) with TRBJ2-6; tentatively, D is TRBD2 (5 bases). The V and J ends lost 3 bases and 0 bases respectively, with 12 bases between them. The CDR3 consists of 17 residues. The germline V gene encodes CDR1 LGHDT and CDR2 YNNKEL (reference sequence).

The chain employs TRBV6-5 and TRBJ2-3; tentative D call: TRBD2 (5 bases). From germline, CDR1 is MNHEY and CDR2 SVGAGI. Trimming stripped 8 bases from V and 0 bases from J, with 15 bases between. This CDR3 comprises 15 residues. The CDR3 DNA reads TGTGCCAGCCGCCGAGACGGAGGTAGCACAGATACGCAGTATTTT. As protein: CASRRDGGSTDTQYF.

The CDR3 sequence: CASSLVVGSGFRETQYF. The CDR3 region has the DNA TGTGCCAGCAGCTTAGTGGTTGGGTCGGGTTTCCGGGAGACCCAGTACTTC. The rearrangement uses TRBV7-2 and TRBJ2-5; D is undetermined. V dropped 1 base and J dropped 5 bases, with 20 bases sitting between them. The CDR3 spans 17 residues. CDR1 and CDR2 (germline): SGHTA, FQGNSA.

The rearrangement joins TRBV18 to TRBJ1-1; no clear D gene. CDR1 is KGHSH, CDR2 LQKENI, per germline. V was pared by 2 bases and J by 1 base, with 14 bases between. The CDR3 is 16 amino acids. Here the CDR3 DNA reads TGTGCCAGCTCACCAAATCGTGGCGGCCAGAACACTGAAGCTTTCTTT. Amino acids: CASSPNRGGQNTEAFF.

The CDR3 region has the DNA TGTGCCAGCTCCGACAGGTCTATGGCCGGGGAGCTGTTTTTT. It codes for CASSDRSMAGELFF. V usage is TRBV18 and J usage is TRBJ2-2; maybe TRBD1 (6 bases). CDR3 length equals 14 residues. V lost 6 bases and J lost 6, with 14 bases in between. CDR1 is KGHSH and CDR2 is LQKENI in the germline V gene.

Remarks on this clone: The identical CDR3 is also encoded by other nucleotide sequences in the sample. The V and J genes are TRBV4-1 and TRBJ1-5; D gene ambiguous. V was trimmed by 0 bases and J by 5 bases, leaving 8 bases between them. Germline-derived CDR1 and CDR2 are MGHRA and YSYEKL. This CDR3 is built from 14 residues. CDR3 sequence: CASSQDGGYQPQHF. The CDR3 DNA follows: TGCGCCAGCAGCCAAGATGGCGGGTATCAGCCCCAGCATTTT.

J is TRBJ2-1 and V is TRBV5-1; 15 bases match TRBD2. CDR1 and CDR2 from the germline V gene are SGHRS and YFSETQ. Trimming took 2 bases from V and 3 from J; bases not matched to a gene: 12. The CDR3 has 20 residues. CDR3 loop: CASSFDWGLAGGTNYNEQFF. The CDR3 DNA follows: TGCGCCAGCAGCTTCGATTGGGGACTAGCGGGAGGAACGAACTACAATGAGCAGTTCTTC.

The gene calls are TRBV28 and TRBJ1-2, with a weak D call TRBD1 (6 bases). The CDR3 consists of 15 residues. Germline CDR1 MDHEN, CDR2 SYDVKM. V was shortened by 2 bases and J by 7 bases, with 17 bases between the two germline ends. CDR3 coding DNA: TGTGCCAGCAGTTTAGGTGCAGGGGCCTCTTCTGGCTACACCTTC. Residues: CASSLGAGASSGYTF.

The V gene is TRBV12-3 or TRBV12-4, the J gene TRBJ2-1, with D maybe TRBD1 (6 bases). V lost 7 bases and J lost 8, with 15 bases in between. The CDR3 runs 13 residues. CDR3 amino acids: CASIGQIRDEQFF. The CDR3 DNA reads TGTGCCAGCATCGGACAGATTAGGGATGAGCAGTTCTTC.

The chain joins TRBV27 to TRBJ2-1; 9 nucleotides match TRBD2. The germline gives CDR1 MNHEY, CDR2 SMNVEV (reference sequence). The CDR3 sequence is 17 residues long. The V and J ends lost 3 bases and 4 bases, in that order; junction bases with no gene match: 10. The CDR3 DNA reads as TGTGCCAGCAGTTTGAGGGTAGCGGGAGTACCTTACAATGAGCAGTTCTTC. It encodes CASSLRVAGVPYNEQFF.

This clone has more than one count but fewer than ten. The V gene is TRBV29-1, the J gene TRBJ1-1; TRBD1 matches 7 bases. The CDR3 is 13 amino acids. After removal of 6 bases from V and 3 bases from J, the junction contained 7 bases not matched to a gene. CDR1 is SQVTM and CDR2 is ANQGSEA in the germline V gene. CDR3 residues: CSVQGQTYTEAFF. As DNA, the CDR3 is TGCAGCGTCCAGGGACAGACTTACACTGAAGCTTTCTTT. Using reference TRBV29-1 and TRBJ1-1 for the parts outside the CDR3, the full variable domain is SAVISQKPSRDICQRGTSLTIQCQVDSQVTMMFWYRQQPGQSLTLIATANQGSEATYESGFVIDKFPISRPNLTFSTLTVSNMSPEDSSIYLCSVQGQTYTEAFFGQGTRLTVV.

This clone turned up a few times. This chain joins TRBV4-3 and TRBJ1-2; D gene ambiguous. Germline V gene data show CDR1 as LGHNA and CDR2 as YSLEER. Trimming pared 0 bases from V and 8 bases from J, leaving 16 bases between. The CDR3 sequence is 15 residues long. CDR3 amino acids: CASSQDRGGLQGYTF. The CDR3 bases are TGCGCCAGCAGCCAAGATCGGGGTGGACTGCAGGGCTACACCTTC.

This CDR3 reads CASSVAGAGGYNEQFF. CDR3 DNA: TGTGCCAGCAGCGTAGCGGGGGCGGGAGGTTACAATGAGCAGTTCTTC. V gene TRBV9 combines with J gene TRBJ2-1, with 8 bases aligning to TRBD2. The CDR3 sequence is 16 residues long. Germline CDR1 is SGDLS and CDR2 is YYNGEE. V shed 0 bases and J 4 bases; nucleotides not matched to a gene: 6.